These 18 T cell receptor beta chains came from one sample sequenced in a study of blood T cell repertoires in COVID-19. The table came from immunoSEQ multiplex PCR; TCRdb's copy has only in-frame clones and leaves some out. The sample includes about 210,000 clones, about 84% of them seen just once. Material for sequencing was peripheral blood. The receptors stem from a woman of 80 years or more with COVID-19, enrolled during active disease.

The chain has TRBV7-3 and TRBJ2-1; 7 nucleotides match TRBD1. Looked up from germline, CDR1 is SGHTA and CDR2 is FQGTGA. The length of the CDR3 is 14 residues. V lost 2 bases and J lost 9; bases outside the gene matches: 7. CDR3 residues: CASSLAGGDGEQFF. DNA for the CDR3: TGTGCCAGCAGCTTAGCAGGGGGTGACGGTGAGCAGTTCTTC. The variable domain in full, completed from reference TRBV7-3 and TRBJ2-1, reads GAGVSQTPSNKVTEKGKYVELRCDPISGHTALYWYRQSLGQGPEFLIYFQGTGAADDSGLPNDRFFAVRPEGSVSTLKIQRTERGDSAVYLCASSLAGGDGEQFFGPGTRLTVL.

The J gene is TRBJ2-5, the V gene TRBV19; 7 nucleotides align to TRBD2. The CDR3 totals 14 residues. J lost 4 bases, V lost 5 bases, and 7 bases had no gene match. Per germline, CDR1 LNHDA and CDR2 SQIVND (reference sequence). CDR3 loop: CASSVGRTPETQYF. The CDR3 nucleotides read TGTGCCAGTAGTGTCGGGAGGACTCCAGAGACCCAGTACTTC.

The chain employs TRBV18 and TRBJ1-5; D is possibly TRBD1 (6 bases). The CDR3 sequence is 15 residues long. Germline CDR1 and CDR2: KGHSH and LQKENI. V shed 3 bases and J shed 3 bases, with 12 bases lying between them. CDR3 amino acids: CASSPRGGTNQPQHF. Written as DNA, the CDR3 is TGTGCCAGCTCACCTCGTGGGGGCACCAATCAGCCCCAGCATTTT.

This clone was detected a few times. In DNA form, the CDR3 reads TGTGCCGTTCCACAGGGGGAGGGCACTGAAGCTTTCTTT. Translating gives CAVPQGEGTEAFF. The rearrangement links TRBV28 to TRBJ1-1; TRBD1 matches at 8 bases. This CDR3 contains 13 residues. V dropped 11 bases and J dropped 4; count of bases not matched to a gene: 9. Germline values: CDR1 MDHEN, CDR2 SYDVKM.

The chain combines TRBV29-1 with TRBJ1-1; the D is unclear. Germline-derived CDR1 and CDR2 are SQVTM and ANQGSEA. This CDR3 contains 14 residues. With 0 bases removed from V and 3 bases from J, the gap between germline ends came to 11 bases. CDR3 in amino acids: CSVEDRTRDTEAFF. The CDR3 DNA is TGCAGCGTTGAAGATCGAACGAGGGACACTGAAGCTTTCTTT.

V gene TRBV16 combines with J gene TRBJ2-7; D is possibly TRBD1 (6 bases). With 6 bases removed from V and 6 bases from J, the gap between germline ends came to 15 bases. The length of the CDR3 is 13 residues. CDR1 is KGHSY, CDR2 FQNENV, per germline. CDR3 sequence reads: CASRRTGLGEQYF. Written as DNA, the CDR3 is TGTGCCAGCAGACGAACAGGGCTCGGCGAGCAGTACTTC.

This chain links TRBV12-3 or TRBV12-4 with TRBJ1-2, with D uncertain. Trimming removed 3 bases at V and 4 bases at J, with 6 bases between. The CDR3 extends over 12 amino acids. CDR3 bases: TGTGCCAGCAGTTTGCGTCGCTATGGCTACACCTTC. Amino acids: CASSLRRYGYTF.

Points on this clone: An end of the junction does not agree with germline; a read error may underlie this. This chain joins TRBV5-1 and TRBJ1-1; 7 bases fit TRBD1. Germline-derived CDR1 and CDR2 are SGHRS and YFSETQ. The CDR3 has 15 residues. The CDR3 nucleotides read TGCGCCAGCCGCCCCCCACTGACAGGGAACACTGAGGCTTTCTTT. The encoded protein is CASRPPLTGNTEAFF. Full variable domain (remainder filled in from reference TRBV5-1 and TRBJ1-1): KAGVTQTPRYLIKTRGQQVTLSCSPISGHRSVSWYQQTPGQGLQFLFEYFSETQRNKGNFPGRFSGRQFSNSRSEMNVSTLELGDSALYLCASRPPLTGNTEAFFGQGTRLTVV.

The chain combines TRBV6-1 with TRBJ2-7; TRBD2 agrees at 7 bases. The V and J ends lost 1 base and 1 base, in that order; junction bases with no gene match: 4. The CDR3 loop spans 15 amino acids. Germline loops: CDR1 MNHNS, CDR2 SASEGT. DNA for the CDR3: TGTGCCAGCAGTGAAGGGTGGCGGGAGTCCTACGAGCAGTACTTC. It yields the protein CASSEGWRESYEQYF.

In its sample, this clone was seen a few times. This chain links TRBV6-6 with TRBJ2-2; 9 nucleotides match TRBD1. Trimming cost V 7 bases and J 5 bases; bases outside gene matches: 11. Germline loops: CDR1 MNHNY, CDR2 SVGAGI (reference sequence). The CDR3 has 16 amino acids. DNA of the CDR3: TGTGCCAGCAACCTTTACAGGGGGCGAGGAACCGGGGAGCTGTTTTTT. Protein sequence: CASNLYRGRGTGELFF.

This chain joins TRBV7-8 and TRBJ2-1, with D perhaps matching TRBD2 (6 bases). The V gene lost 6 bases and the J gene lost 2 bases, with 17 bases spanning the gap. The CDR3 extends over 16 amino acids. CDR1 is SGHVS and CDR2 is FQNEAQ in the germline V gene. In DNA, the CDR3 is TGTGCCAGCAGGCGTCCCGGGACTGGACCCTACAATGAGCAGTTCTTC. Translated, it gives CASRRPGTGPYNEQFF.

V gene TRBV27 combines with J gene TRBJ2-7, with a possible D match to TRBD1 (5 bases). Trimming pared 4 bases from V and 3 bases from J, leaving 10 bases between. Germline lookup yields CDR1 MNHEY and CDR2 SMNVEV (reference sequence). CDR3 length: 13 residues. CDR3 sequence: CASSSTRDYEQYF. The CDR3 region has the DNA TGTGCCAGCAGTTCGACCAGGGACTACGAGCAGTACTTC.

V and J are TRBV5-6 and TRBJ2-5; maybe TRBD1 (5 bases). Trimming stripped 7 bases from V and 4 bases from J, with 17 bases between. Germline CDR1 and CDR2: SGHDT and YYEEEE. This CDR3 has 14 amino acids. CDR3 in amino acids: CASAQGFGAETQYF. The CDR3 coding sequence is TGTGCCAGCGCGCAGGGTTTTGGTGCAGAGACCCAGTACTTC.

The genes are TRBV7-3 and TRBJ2-7, with a tentative D call TRBD1 (6 bases). The CDR3 length is 14 residues. Germline V CDR1 and CDR2: SGHTA, FQGTGA. V was trimmed by 6 bases and J by 1 base, leaving 13 bases between them. The CDR3 DNA reads TGTGCCAGCAGGTCCAACAGGGATTCCTACGAGCAGTACTTC. It specifies CASRSNRDSYEQYF.

This chain links TRBV18 with TRBJ2-4, with D possibly matching TRBD2 (6 bases). CDR3 length: 15 residues. V was clipped by 1 base and J by 5 bases, with 12 bases between them. CDR1 is KGHSH and CDR2 is LQKENI in the germline V gene. DNA of the CDR3: TGTGCCAGCTCACCACAGGGGAGGCTCCAAAACATTCAGTACTTC. Its translation is CASSPQGRLQNIQYF.

This clone was detected only once. V usage is TRBV12-3 or TRBV12-4 and J usage is TRBJ1-1; D is unresolved. Trimming took off 3 bases at V and 4 bases at J, with 6 bases between the two ends. The CDR3 spans 12 residues. CDR3 coding DNA: TGTGCCAGCAGTTTCGAGTCCACTGAAGCTTTCTTT. Its translation is CASSFESTEAFF.

The chain is built from TRBV3-1 (or the pseudogene TRBV3-2) and TRBJ2-5, with D possibly TRBD2 on 5 matching bases. Germline CDR1 is LGHDT and CDR2 is YNNKEL (reference sequence). The CDR3 consists of 14 residues. V lost 3 bases and J lost 7, with 15 bases in between. CDR3 nucleotides: TGTGCCAGCAGCCAGGGTCTAGCTTCAGGGACCCAGTACTTC. This translates into CASSQGLASGTQYF.

Only one count was recorded for this clone. The chain couples TRBV2 to TRBJ2-5, with TRBD2 identical over 14 bases. Germline V lookup: CDR1 SNHLY, CDR2 FYNNEI. The CDR3 spans 16 residues. The J segment lost 5 bases and the V segment lost 7 bases, leaving 9 bases of the junction unmatched. DNA of the CDR3: TGTGCCAGCACTGGGACTAGCGGGAGCGTGGGTGAGACCCAGTACTTC. Protein: CASTGTSGSVGETQYF.